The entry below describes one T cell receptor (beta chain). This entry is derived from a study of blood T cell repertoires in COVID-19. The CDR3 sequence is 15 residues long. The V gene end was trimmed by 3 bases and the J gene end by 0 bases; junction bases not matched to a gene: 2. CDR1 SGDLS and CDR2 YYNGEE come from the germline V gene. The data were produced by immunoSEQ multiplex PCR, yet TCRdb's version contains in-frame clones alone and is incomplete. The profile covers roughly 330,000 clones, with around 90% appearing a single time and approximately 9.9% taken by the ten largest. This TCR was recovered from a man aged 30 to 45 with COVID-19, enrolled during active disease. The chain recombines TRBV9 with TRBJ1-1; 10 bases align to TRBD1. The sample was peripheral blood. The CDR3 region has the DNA TGTGCCAGCAGCGCGACAGGGGGCATGAACACTGAAGCTTTCTTT. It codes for CASSATGGMNTEAFF.